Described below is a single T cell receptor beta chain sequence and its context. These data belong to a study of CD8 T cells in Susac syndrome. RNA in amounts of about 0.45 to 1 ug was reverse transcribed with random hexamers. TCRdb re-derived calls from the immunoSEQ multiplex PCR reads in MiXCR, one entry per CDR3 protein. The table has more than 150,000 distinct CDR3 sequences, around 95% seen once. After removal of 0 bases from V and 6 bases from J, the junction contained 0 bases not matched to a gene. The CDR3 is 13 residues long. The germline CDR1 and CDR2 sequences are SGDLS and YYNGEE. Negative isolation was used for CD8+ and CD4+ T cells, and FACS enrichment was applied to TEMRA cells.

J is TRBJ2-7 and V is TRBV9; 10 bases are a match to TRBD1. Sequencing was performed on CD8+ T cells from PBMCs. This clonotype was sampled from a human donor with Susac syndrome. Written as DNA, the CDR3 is TGTGCCAGCAGCGTAGGGACAGGGGGCGAGCAGTACTTC. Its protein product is CASSVGTGGEQYF.